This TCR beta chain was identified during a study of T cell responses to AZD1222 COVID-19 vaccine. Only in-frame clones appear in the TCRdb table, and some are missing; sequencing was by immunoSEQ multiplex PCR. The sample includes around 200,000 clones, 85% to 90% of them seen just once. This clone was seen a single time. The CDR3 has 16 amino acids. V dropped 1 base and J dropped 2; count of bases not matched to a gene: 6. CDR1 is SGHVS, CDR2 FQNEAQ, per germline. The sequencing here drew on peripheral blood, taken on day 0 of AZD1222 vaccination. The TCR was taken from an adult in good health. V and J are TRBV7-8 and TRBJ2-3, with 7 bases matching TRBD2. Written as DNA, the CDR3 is TGTGCCAGCAGCTTAGGAGGAGCGGGATACACAGATACGCAGTATTTT. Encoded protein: CASSLGGAGYTDTQYF.